The 13 T cell receptor beta chains below were found in one sample sequenced in a study of blood T cell repertoires in COVID-19. Sequenced by immunoSEQ multiplex PCR; TCRdb stores in-frame clones only, minus some. This sample has some 100,000 clones, with roughly 92% found just once. The source material was peripheral blood. The receptors here all came from a man aged 65-85 years with acute or convalescent COVID-19.

The V call is TRBV7-2, the J call TRBJ2-2; TRBD2 aligns across 7 bases. V lost 3 bases to trimming and J lost 4 bases; unmatched junction nucleotides: 5. The germline V gene has CDR1 SGHTA and CDR2 FQGNSA. CDR3 length: 15 amino acids. This CDR3 reads CASSLAGAGTGELFF. The CDR3 DNA follows: TGTGCCAGCAGCTTGGCGGGAGCCGGCACCGGGGAGCTGTTTTTT.

V is TRBV27 and J is TRBJ1-2, with a tentative D call TRBD1 (6 bases). The CDR3 runs to 15 residues. Germline CDR1 is MNHEY and CDR2 is SMNVEV (reference sequence). Trimming pared 5 bases from V and 1 base from J, leaving 14 bases between. The CDR3 protein is CASSTPGHFNYGYTF. The DNA for the CDR3 is TGTGCCAGCAGTACCCCGGGACACTTTAACTATGGCTACACCTTC.

The chain has TRBV28 and TRBJ2-7; 8 bases map to TRBD1. The germline V gene encodes CDR1 MDHEN and CDR2 SYDVKM. V was clipped by 1 base and J by 2 bases; unmatched bases: 10. The CDR3 is 17 amino acids. As DNA, the CDR3 is TGTGCCAGCAGTTTATTCGGCAGGGGGCGATTTACCTACGAGCAGTACTTC. It codes for CASSLFGRGRFTYEQYF.

The J gene is TRBJ1-1, the V gene TRBV3-1 (or the pseudogene TRBV3-2); a weak D match, TRBD1 (6 bases). Deletions cut 0 bases from V and 1 base from J, with 6 bases between. Germline V gives CDR1 LGHDT, CDR2 YNNKEL (reference sequence). The CDR3 totals 14 residues. The CDR3 DNA reads as TGTGCCAGCAGCCAAGAAGGGGGGAACACTGAAGCTTTCTTT. This gives the protein CASSQEGGNTEAFF.

This chain links TRBV6-2 or TRBV6-3 with TRBJ2-5, with 8 bases identical to TRBD2. The end of the DNA is better explained by TRBJ2-7, so the J call may be wrong. Germline V gives CDR1 MNHEY, CDR2 SVGEGT. This CDR3 contains 15 residues. The CDR3 spells CASTPGGRPSYEQYF. Written as DNA, the CDR3 is TGTGCCAGCACCCCTGGCGGGAGGCCTTCCTACGAGCAGTACTTC.

V usage is TRBV18 and J usage is TRBJ1-6, with 8 bases that match TRBD1. This CDR3 has 15 residues. Germline CDR1 KGHSH, CDR2 LQKENI. The trim removed 2 bases at V and 5 bases at J, leaving 2 bases unmatched. In nucleotides, the CDR3 is TGTGCCAGCTCACCAGACAGGGGTAATAATTCACCCCTCCACTTT. Amino acids: CASSPDRGNNSPLHF.

V is TRBV27 and J is TRBJ1-3; 7 bases fit TRBD1. This CDR3 comprises 15 residues. Germline V gives CDR1 MNHEY, CDR2 SMNVEV (reference sequence). J lost 5 bases, V lost 0 bases, and 4 bases had no gene match. The CDR3 spells CASSLSPGQRNTIYF. CDR3 bases: TGTGCCAGCAGTTTATCGCCGGGACAGCGAAACACCATATATTTT.

This clone was seen just once. V gene TRBV7-9 combines with J gene TRBJ2-7; tentative D call: TRBD1 (6 bases). Germline-derived CDR1 and CDR2 are SEHNR and FQNEAQ (reference sequence). V lost 5 bases and J lost 4, with 9 bases in between. The CDR3 contains 12 residues. CDR3 sequence: CASSLTGYEQYF. CDR3 DNA sequence: TGTGCCAGCAGCCTTACAGGGTACGAGCAGTACTTC.

This clone was found once. V and J are TRBV5-5 and TRBJ2-2; 9 bases are a match to TRBD2. V shed 0 bases and J 3 bases; nucleotides not matched to a gene: 12. CDR3 length: 19 amino acids. CDR1 and CDR2 (germline): SGHKS, YYEKEE (reference sequence). CDR3 DNA sequence: TGTGCCAGCAGCTTGGTTGTGACTAGCGGTTTCGGGGACACCGGGGAGCTGTTTTTT. Translating gives CASSLVVTSGFGDTGELFF.

This sequence joins TRBV18 and TRBJ1-1, with D perhaps TRBD1 (5 bases). Trimming pared 4 bases from V and 2 bases from J, leaving 8 bases between. Germline V gene sequence: CDR1 KGHSH, CDR2 LQKENI. CDR3 length: 13 residues. The CDR3 bases are TGTGCCAGCTCACATGGGGCCAACACTGAAGCTTTCTTT. It yields the protein CASSHGANTEAFF.

The V and J genes are TRBV10-3 and TRBJ2-1; TRBD2 matches at 9 bases. The germline V gene encodes CDR1 ENHRY and CDR2 SYGVKD. The CDR3 totals 17 residues. The J segment lost 4 bases and the V segment lost 0 bases, leaving 7 bases of the junction unmatched. In nucleotides, the CDR3 is TGTGCCATCAGTGAGTCCGAGGGACTAGCAGGGTACAATGAGCAGTTCTTC. Translation: CAISESEGLAGYNEQFF.

In this sample, this clone turned up once. The V gene is TRBV27, the J gene TRBJ2-7, with 11 nucleotides matching TRBD1. Per germline, CDR1 MNHEY and CDR2 SMNVEV (reference sequence). The trim removed 7 bases at V and 3 bases at J, leaving 5 bases unmatched. This CDR3 is 14 amino acids long. The CDR3 bases are TGTGCCAGCAAGGGGGGGACAGGGGGCTACGAGCAGTACTTC. Translated: CASKGGTGGYEQYF.

CDR3 residues: CASSYLQVATEAFF. CDR3 DNA sequence: TGTGCCAGCAGTTACTTACAGGTAGCCACTGAAGCTTTCTTT. V gene TRBV6-6 combines with J gene TRBJ1-1, with D tentatively TRBD1 (5 bases). The CDR3 runs to 14 residues. V was pared by 1 base and J by 4 bases, with 10 bases between. CDR1 MNHNY and CDR2 SVGAGI come from the germline V gene (reference sequence).